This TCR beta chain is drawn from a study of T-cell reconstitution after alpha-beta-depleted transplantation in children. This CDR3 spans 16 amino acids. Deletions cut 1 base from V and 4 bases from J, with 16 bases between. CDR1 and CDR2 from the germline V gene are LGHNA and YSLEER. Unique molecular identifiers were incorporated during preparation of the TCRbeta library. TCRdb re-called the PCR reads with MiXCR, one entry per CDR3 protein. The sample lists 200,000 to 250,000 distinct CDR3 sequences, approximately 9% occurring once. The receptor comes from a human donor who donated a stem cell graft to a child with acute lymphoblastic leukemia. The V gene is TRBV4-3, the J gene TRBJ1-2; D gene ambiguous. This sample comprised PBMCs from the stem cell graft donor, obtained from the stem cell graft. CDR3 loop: CASSQVQGSWVYGYTF. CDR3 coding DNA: TGCGCCAGCAGCCAAGTCCAAGGGTCGTGGGTCTATGGCTACACCTTC.